A selection of T cell receptor beta chains follows, all from one sample in a study of blood T cells in healthy people across ages. TCRdb processed the 5' RACE reads anew with MiXCR; each CDR3 protein has one entry. The table includes roughly 500,000 distinct CDR3 sequences, approximately 27% detected once. Sample: blood. Source of these receptors: a woman between 65 and 79 years old in good health. The CDR3 runs from the conserved cysteine through the conserved F or W. D genes are given only for firm matches. Only part of the rows carry a size: once, few, many, or a class if the clone is expanded.

CDR3 | DNA | D | V | size | J
CASSPRLAGYNEQFF | TGTGCCAGCAGCCCCCGTCTAGCGGGGTATAATGAGCAGTTCTTC | TRBD2 | TRBV7-2 | NA | TRBJ2-1
CASRHPTGGDNEQFF | TGTGCCAGCAGGCATCCTACGGGGGGCGACAATGAGCAGTTCTTC | NA | TRBV12-3/TRBV12-4 | few | TRBJ2-1
CASSWDSNYGYTF | TGTGCCAGCAGCTGGGACAGTAACTATGGCTACACCTTC | TRBD1 | TRBV7-2 | few | TRBJ1-2
CASSLPGGDTQYF | TGTGCCAGCAGTTTACCCGGAGGCGATACGCAGTATTTT | NA | TRBV6-5 | few | TRBJ2-3
CASSLVGQGLGTDTQYF | TGTGCCAGCAGCTTAGTGGGACAGGGGCTTGGCACAGATACGCAGTATTTT | TRBD1 | TRBV7-2 | once | TRBJ2-3
CASSSLPPDSSYEQYF | TGCGCCAGCAGCTCCCTCCCACCGGACAGCTCCTACGAGCAGTACTTC | NA | TRBV5-1 | few | TRBJ2-7
CAWSQGENQPQHF | TGTGCCTGGAGTCAAGGGGAAAATCAGCCCCAGCATTTT | NA | TRBV30 | few | TRBJ1-5
CASSRIYEQYF | TGTGCCAGCAGCCGTATATACGAGCAGTACTTC | NA | TRBV3-1 | many | TRBJ2-7
CASSLDRGRRYGYTF | TGTGCCAGCAGCTTAGACAGGGGGCGGAGGTATGGCTACACCTTC | TRBD1 | TRBV7-2 | NA | TRBJ1-2
CASSLGGGLANNEQFF | TGCGCCAGCAGCCTCGGTGGGGGTCTAGCGAACAATGAGCAGTTCTTC | NA | TRBV5-1 | few | TRBJ2-1
CASSTPRSGANVLTF | TGTGCCAGTAGTACCCCCCGCTCTGGGGCCAACGTCCTGACTTTC | NA | TRBV19 | NA | TRBJ2-6
CASSSQRGGELLF | TGTGCCAGCAGTTCGCAGAGAGGCGGGGAGCTGCTTTTT | NA | TRBV25-1 | few | TRBJ2-2
CATSTKFQETQYF | TGTGCCACCTCGACCAAATTTCAAGAGACCCAGTACTTC | NA | TRBV6-2/TRBV6-3 | NA | TRBJ2-5
CASSPRWGEQTTEAFF | TGTGCCAGCAGCCCCCGTTGGGGGGAGCAGACCACTGAAGCTTTCTTT | NA | TRBV7-9 | NA | TRBJ1-1
CASSEEYTDTQYF | TGTGCCAGCAGTGAAGAATACACAGATACGCAGTATTTT | NA | TRBV6-1 | once | TRBJ2-3
CASSSLLAGAPAQYF | TGTGCCAGCAGCTCCTTACTAGCGGGGGCTCCGGCCCAGTACTTC | TRBD2 | TRBV7-2 | few | TRBJ2-5
CASSLGPGAGGDTQYF | TGCGCCAGCAGCTTGGGCCCAGGGGCGGGAGGAGATACGCAGTATTTT | TRBD2 | TRBV5-1 | NA | TRBJ2-3
CASSQARHTGELFF | TGTGCCAGCAGCCAAGCCAGGCACACCGGGGAGCTGTTTTTT | NA | TRBV4-2 | NA | TRBJ2-2
CASSLATSSYEQYF | TGTGCCAGCAGCTTAGCGACAAGCTCCTACGAGCAGTACTTC | NA | TRBV7-8 | NA | TRBJ2-7
CASRVGQLMNTEAFF | TGCGCCAGTAGGGTGGGACAACTCATGAACACTGAAGCTTTCTTT | NA | TRBV10-2 | NA | TRBJ1-1
CASSPAVNEKLFF | TGTGCCAGCAGTCCTGCGGTTAATGAAAAACTGTTTTTT | NA | TRBV7-9 | NA | TRBJ1-4
CSVTAAGAGETQYF | TGCAGTGTTACAGCGGCGGGGGCCGGGGAGACCCAGTACTTC | NA | TRBV20-1 | NA | TRBJ2-5
CATSRGMGSSYNEQFF | TGTGCCACCAGCAGAGGGATGGGGAGCTCCTACAATGAGCAGTTCTTC | NA | TRBV15 | NA | TRBJ2-1
CASRPTGLGGELFF | TGTGCCAGCAGACCAACAGGGTTAGGCGGGGAGCTGTTTTTT | NA | TRBV7-2 | few | TRBJ2-2
CSAIAGGKYNEQFF | TGCAGTGCTATAGCGGGGGGCAAATACAATGAGCAGTTCTTC | TRBD2 | TRBV20-1 | NA | TRBJ2-1
CASSVGERGSPLHF | TGTGCCAGCAGCGTAGGGGAAAGGGGTTCACCCCTCCACTTT | NA | TRBV9 | few | TRBJ1-6
CSASPDWSKEKLFF | TGCAGTGCTAGCCCTGATTGGTCAAAGGAAAAACTGTTTTTT | NA | TRBV20-1 | NA | TRBJ1-4
CASSSPGTGMNTEAFF | TGCGCCAGCAGTTCCCCCGGGACAGGGATGAACACTGAAGCTTTCTTT | TRBD1 | TRBV5-1 | NA | TRBJ1-1
CAISPHERQISPLHF | TGTGCCATCTCGCCCCATGAGCGGCAGATCTCACCCCTCCACTTT | NA | TRBV10-3 | few | TRBJ1-6
CASSEVGRGAGNTIYF | TGTGCCAGCAGTGAAGTGGGCAGGGGAGCTGGAAACACCATATATTTT | NA | TRBV6-1 | NA | TRBJ1-3
CASSHAGGFYNEQFF | TGCGCCAGCAGTCATGCGGGGGGCTTCTACAATGAGCAGTTCTTC | TRBD2 | TRBV12-3/TRBV12-4 | NA | TRBJ2-1
CASRPWGRGNYGYTF | TGTGCCAGCAGGCCATGGGGCAGGGGGAACTATGGCTACACCTTC | TRBD1 | TRBV27 | NA | TRBJ1-2
CASSLSGNPNEKLFF | TGTGCCAGCAGCTTATCGGGGAATCCCAATGAAAAACTGTTTTTT | NA | TRBV7-7 | NA | TRBJ1-4
CASSEFRGNGYTF | TGTGCCAGCAGTGAATTTAGGGGCAATGGCTACACCTTC | NA | TRBV25-1 | NA | TRBJ1-2
CSAVQGANQPQHF | TGCAGTGCTGTGCAGGGGGCCAATCAGCCCCAGCATTTT | TRBD1 | TRBV20-1 | few | TRBJ1-5
CASQPGPSEGETQYF | TGTGCCAGCCAGCCGGGACCCTCAGAGGGGGAGACCCAGTACTTC | NA | TRBV6-5 | many | TRBJ2-5
CASSISDGLSGNTIYF | TGTGCCAGTAGTATTTCGGACGGGCTCTCTGGAAACACCATATATTTT | NA | TRBV19 | NA | TRBJ1-3
CASTSGQGVETQYF | TGCGCCAGCACCTCGGGACAGGGGGTTGAGACCCAGTACTTC | TRBD1 | TRBV5-1 | NA | TRBJ2-5
CASSFASGGAWETQYF | TGTGCTAGCAGCTTCGCTAGCGGGGGGGCCTGGGAGACCCAGTACTTC | TRBD2 | TRBV7-7 | few | TRBJ2-5
CASIGLGTVNEKLFF | TGTGCCAGCATCGGCCTCGGGACAGTTAATGAAAAACTGTTTTTT | TRBD1 | TRBV6-1 | few | TRBJ1-4
CASRGQGNEQFF | TGTGCCAGCAGGGGGCAGGGGAATGAGCAGTTCTTC | NA | TRBV6-2/TRBV6-3 | NA | TRBJ2-1
CASSSSGTDAFF | TGTGCCAGCAGCTCTTCCGGGACTGACGCTTTCTTT | NA | TRBV6-6 | NA | TRBJ1-1
CSARLTSGYTDTQYF | TGCAGTGCTAGACTTACTAGCGGATACACAGATACGCAGTATTTT | TRBD2 | TRBV20-1 | NA | TRBJ2-3
CASSPEGQGAREQYF | TGCGCCAGCAGCCCCGAAGGGCAGGGGGCAAGGGAGCAGTACTTC | TRBD1 | TRBV5-1 | few | TRBJ2-7
CSARRGGREAFF | TGCAGTGCTAGACGGGGAGGCCGGGAAGCTTTCTTT | NA | TRBV20-1 | few | TRBJ1-1
CSVDLSQSYGYTF | TGCAGCGTTGATTTGTCACAGAGCTATGGCTACACCTTC | NA | TRBV29-1 | few | TRBJ1-2
CSAGDNYGYTF | TGCAGCGCGGGTGATAACTATGGCTACACCTTC | NA | TRBV29-1 | few | TRBJ1-2
CASIAGRETQYF | TGTGCCAGCATCGCCGGGCGAGAGACCCAGTACTTC | NA | TRBV6-1 | NA | TRBJ2-5
CATQPGWTQYF | TGTGCCACACAGCCGGGGTGGACCCAGTACTTC | NA | TRBV7-9 | NA | TRBJ2-5
CSARVGTSGTQYF | TGCAGTGCTAGAGTGGGAACTAGCGGGACCCAGTACTTC | TRBD2 | TRBV20-1 | NA | TRBJ2-5
CAIGASSNEQFF | TGTGCCATCGGGGCTAGCTCCAATGAGCAGTTCTTC | NA | TRBV10-3 | NA | TRBJ2-1
CSAKDRAKQETQYF | TGCAGTGCCAAGGACAGGGCAAAACAAGAGACCCAGTACTTC | TRBD1 | TRBV20-1 | NA | TRBJ2-5
CASSKDIWDGYTF | TGCGCCAGCAGCAAGGACATTTGGGATGGCTACACCTTC | NA | TRBV5-1 | NA | TRBJ1-2
CASTSIDRGTQFF | TGTGCCAGTACCTCAATCGACCGGGGGACTCAGTTCTTC | NA | TRBV19 | NA | TRBJ2-1
CASSFQGADSEKLFF | TGTGCCAGCAGCTTTCAGGGGGCGGATAGCGAAAAACTGTTTTTT | TRBD1 | TRBV9 | NA | TRBJ1-4
CSAYGPANYGYTF | TGCAGTGCTTACGGGCCAGCTAACTATGGCTACACCTTC | NA | TRBV20-1 | few | TRBJ1-2